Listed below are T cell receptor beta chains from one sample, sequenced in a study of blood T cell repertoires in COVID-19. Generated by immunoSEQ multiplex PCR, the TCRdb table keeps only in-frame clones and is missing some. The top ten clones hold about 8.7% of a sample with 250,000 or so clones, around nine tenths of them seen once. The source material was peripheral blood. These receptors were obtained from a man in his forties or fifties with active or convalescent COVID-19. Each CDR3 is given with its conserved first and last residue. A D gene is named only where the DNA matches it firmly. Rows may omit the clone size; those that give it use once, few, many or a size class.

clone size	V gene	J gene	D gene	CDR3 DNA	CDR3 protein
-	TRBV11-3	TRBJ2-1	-	TGTGCCAGCAGCTTAGACAACCGAGCTTATGAGCAGTTCTTC	CASSLDNRAYEQFF
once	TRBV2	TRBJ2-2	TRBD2	TGTGCCAGCAGTGGCACTAGCGGGGGGGGTTTTCTAGCGAACACCGGGGAGCTGTTTTTT	CASSGTSGGGFLANTGELFF
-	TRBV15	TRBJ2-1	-	TGTGCCACCAGCTCCGGGACACACTACAATGAGCAGTTCTTC	CATSSGTHYNEQFF
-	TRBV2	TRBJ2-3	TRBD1	TGTGCCAGCAGTGGACAGGGTGGCAATACGCAGTATTTT	CASSGQGGNTQYF
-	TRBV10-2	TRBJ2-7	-	TGCGCCACCCTTGCTACAGGGACCCACGAGCAGTACTTC	CATLATGTHEQYF
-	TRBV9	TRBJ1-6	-	TGTGCCAGCAGCGAGGCGGGGGGCAGGAGCTCCTATAATTCACCCCTCCACTTT	CASSEAGGRSSYNSPLHF
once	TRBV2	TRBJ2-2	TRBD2	TGTGCCAGCACGGGGGACTATCACACCGGGGAGCTGTTTTTT	CASTGDYHTGELFF
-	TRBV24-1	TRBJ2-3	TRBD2	TGTGCCACCAGTGATTTGGGAGCGGGAGGGGACACAGATACGCAGTATTTT	CATSDLGAGGDTDTQYF
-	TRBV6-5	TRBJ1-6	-	TGTGCCAGCAGTTACTTGCGGACACATAATTCACCCCTCCACTTT	CASSYLRTHNSPLHF
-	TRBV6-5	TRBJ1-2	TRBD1	TGTGCCAGCAGTCCGACCGGACAGGGCCTTGGCTACACCTTC	CASSPTGQGLGYTF